Described below is a single T cell receptor beta chain sequence and its context. Its antigen is unidentified. The V gene end was trimmed by 0 bases and the J gene end by 2 bases; junction bases not matched to a gene: 7. Germline values: CDR1 GTSNPN, CDR2 SVGIG (reference sequence). The CDR3 runs to 17 residues. Primers: 60 Vbeta forward and 13 Jbeta reverse. Method: immunoSEQ multiplex PCR; TCRdb's copy keeps in-frame clones and lacks some. The sample comprises over 200,000 clones, more than 60% of which are singletons, and less than 3.5% rests with the top ten. The data were obtained in a study of cytomegalovirus exposure and HLA in healthy donors. Notes on the study in general: HLA restriction was apparent for most CMV-associated TCR beta chains in a later analysis.

The chain is built from TRBV30 and TRBJ1-3; 10 positions agree with TRBD1. Sequenced: PBMCs. The sequence came from an older woman in good health and CMV-seropositive. The CDR3 here is CAWSVRGTGDAGNTIYF. In nucleotides, the CDR3 is TGTGCCTGGAGTGTACGAGGGACAGGGGATGCTGGAAACACCATATATTTT. Full variable domain (missing parts from reference TRBV30 and TRBJ1-3): SQTIHQWPATLVQPVGSPLSLECTVEGTSNPNLYWYRQAAGRGLQLLFYSVGIGQISSEVPQNLSASRPQDRQFILSSKKLLLSDSGFYLCAWSVRGTGDAGNTIYFGEGSWLTVV.